These 15 T cell receptor beta chains came from one sample sequenced in a study of blood T cell repertoires in COVID-19. Repertoires were generated with immunoSEQ multiplex PCR, while TCRdb's copy carries only in-frame clones and drops some. The sample lists 200,000 to 250,000 clones; about 85% were seen once. Sequencing was done on a sample of peripheral blood. The receptor source for this set is a woman between 50 and 59 years old with COVID-19, enrolled during active disease.

The table lists this clone with a few counts. V is TRBV6-1 and J is TRBJ2-1; perhaps TRBD1 as D (6 bases). The CDR3 is 15 amino acids. Germline assignment: CDR1 MNHNS and CDR2 SASEGT. V lost 3 bases, J lost 7 bases, and 16 bases lay in between. CDR3 protein: CASSEVFTGRNEQFF. The CDR3 bases are TGTGCCAGCAGTGAGGTATTTACAGGGAGAAATGAGCAGTTCTTC.

The gene calls are TRBV6-2 or TRBV6-3 and TRBJ2-7; D possibly corresponds to TRBD1 (5 bases). The CDR3 is 15 residues long. Germline lookup yields CDR1 MNHEY and CDR2 SVGEGT. Trimming pared 4 bases from V and 2 bases from J, leaving 15 bases between. As DNA, the CDR3 is TGTGCCAGCAGTTCTGATTTTAAAGGGGCCTACGAGCAGTACTTC. Protein product: CASSSDFKGAYEQYF.

The rearrangement uses TRBV10-2 and TRBJ1-2; the D gene is possibly TRBD1 (6 bases). Germline V gene lookup returns CDR1 WSHSY and CDR2 SAAADI. Trimming removed 2 bases from V and 5 bases from J, with 21 bases in between. CDR3 length equals 17 residues. CDR3 sequence (DNA): TGCGCCAGCAGTGAGAGAGGAGGCAGGGGCGCCCTATATGGCTACACCTTC. This codes for CASSERGGRGALYGYTF.

V gene TRBV6-1 combines with J gene TRBJ2-6; D possibly corresponds to TRBD2 (6 bases). CDR3 length equals 19 residues. Per the germline V gene, CDR1 is MNHNS and CDR2 is SASEGT. Deletions cut 0 bases from V and 0 bases from J, with 15 bases between. The CDR3 here is CASSEAVGGMASGANVLTF. CDR3 sequence (DNA): TGTGCCAGCAGTGAAGCCGTGGGGGGTATGGCCTCTGGGGCCAACGTCCTGACTTTC.

This clone appeared a single time. The rearrangement links TRBV10-3 to TRBJ2-1; TRBD2 agrees at 8 bases. With 4 bases clipped from V and 4 bases from J, the junction kept 6 bases outside the gene matches. The CDR3 contains 15 residues. CDR1 ENHRY and CDR2 SYGVKD come from the germline V gene. DNA of the CDR3: TGTGCCATCAGTGTAGCAGCGGGGGATTACAATGAGCAGTTCTTC. This codes for CAISVAAGDYNEQFF.

This clone has just a few counts. At one boundary the junction diverges from the germline segment, which might be a read error. This chain uses TRBV6-6 with TRBJ2-1; a weak D match, TRBD1 (6 bases). CDR3 size: 12 residues. Looked up from germline, CDR1 is MNHNY and CDR2 is SVGAGI (reference sequence). The CDR3 DNA sequence: TGTGCCAGCAGTTACTCACAGGGCTGGCTCCTCTTC. Protein product: CASSYSQGWLLF.

This clone was observed a single time. The chain has TRBV12-5 and TRBJ1-2; 11 positions agree with TRBD1. Germline CDR1 reads LGHNT; CDR2 reads FRNRAP. Trimming cost V 0 bases and J 4 bases; bases outside gene matches: 16. The CDR3 consists of 20 residues. The DNA for the CDR3 is TGTGCTAGTGGTTTGGTATCCTCCCACTCCCGGACAGGGGGCATCTATGGCTACACCTTC. Translating it yields CASGLVSSHSRTGGIYGYTF.

The chain is built from TRBV6-6 and TRBJ2-4, with TRBD1 matching 7 bases. Germline lookup yields CDR1 MNHNY and CDR2 SVGAGI (reference sequence). The CDR3 length is 13 residues. Trimming cost V 10 bases and J 5 bases; bases outside gene matches: 8. The CDR3 loop is CATTTGSQNIQYF. As DNA, the CDR3 is TGTGCCACCACGACAGGGTCCCAAAACATTCAGTACTTC.

The gene calls are TRBV5-1 and TRBJ2-5; 13 nucleotides agree with TRBD2. CDR1 is SGHRS and CDR2 is YFSETQ in the germline V gene. The CDR3 loop spans 14 amino acids. Losses at the gene ends were 4 bases for V and 11 bases for J; bases not matched to a gene: 8. CDR3 nucleotides: TGCGCCAGCAGCATGGGACTAGCGGGGCGTCATCAGTACTTC. It yields the protein CASSMGLAGRHQYF.

The genes are TRBV7-3 and TRBJ2-3, with 7 bases fitting TRBD1. With V trimmed by 4 bases and J by 3 bases, 10 bases remained unmatched. CDR3 size: 16 residues. In germline, CDR1 is SGHTA, CDR2 FQGTGA. In nucleotides, the CDR3 is TGTGCCAGCAGCTCGGACAGGTTCGGCCTTACAGATACGCAGTATTTT. It encodes CASSSDRFGLTDTQYF.

The J gene is TRBJ1-6, the V gene TRBV28; TRBD1 is a possible D gene (5 bases). Per germline, CDR1 MDHEN and CDR2 SYDVKM. The ends were cut back, 3 bases at V and 6 bases at J, with 9 bases in the middle. The CDR3 is 14 residues long. The CDR3 reads CASSLAGINSPLHF. The DNA of the CDR3 is TGTGCCAGCAGTTTGGCAGGGATTAATTCACCCCTCCACTTT.

In the case of this clone: This specimen includes other DNA sequences encoding the same CDR3. The chain employs TRBV28 and TRBJ2-6, with D possibly TRBD2 on 5 matching bases. Germline V gives CDR1 MDHEN, CDR2 SYDVKM. Trimming took off 5 bases at V and 1 base at J, with 9 bases between the two ends. The CDR3 is made up of 15 amino acids. CDR3 nucleotides: TGTGCCAGCAGTCCCCGGGGTTCTGGGGCCAACGTCCTGACTTTC. Encoded protein: CASSPRGSGANVLTF.

J is TRBJ2-2 and V is TRBV12-3 or TRBV12-4; no clear D. V lost 6 bases and J lost 8, with 7 bases in between. The CDR3 sequence is 11 residues long. The CDR3 DNA sequence: TGTGCCAGCAGCCCGGAGGGGGAGCTGTTTTTT. This codes for CASSPEGELFF.

The DNA of the CDR3 is TGTGCCAGCAGCCTCGGGACAATGGCTTTCACAGATACGCAGTATTTT. This gives the protein CASSLGTMAFTDTQYF. The J gene is TRBJ2-3, the V gene TRBV5-6; possibly TRBD1 for D (6 bases). Trimming removed 4 bases from V and 2 bases from J, with 17 bases in between. Per the germline V gene, CDR1 is SGHDT and CDR2 is YYEEEE. This CDR3 spans 16 amino acids.

This clone was recorded only once. The chain uses TRBV2 and TRBJ1-2; weak D call: TRBD1 (6 bases). In germline, CDR1 is SNHLY, CDR2 FYNNEI. The CDR3 runs 13 residues. V was clipped by 5 bases and J by 8 bases, with 15 bases between them. Written as DNA, the CDR3 is TGTGCCAGCAGTACCGCAGGGGATCGGGGCTACACCTTC. Protein product: CASSTAGDRGYTF.